The 26 T cell receptor beta chains presented below share a single source sample, sequenced in a study of cytomegalovirus exposure and HLA in healthy donors. The PCR made use of 60 Vbeta and 13 Jbeta primers. Assay: immunoSEQ multiplex PCR; the TCRdb copy retains only in-frame clones and omits some. The profile shows approximately 89,000 clones, 55% to 80% of them singletons. Sequenced: PBMCs. Receptors originate from a female donor in good health and CMV-seronegative.

The rearrangement uses TRBV6-5 and TRBJ1-4; D is perhaps TRBD1 (6 bases). Trimming stripped 6 bases from V and 5 bases from J, with 13 bases between. From germline, CDR1 is MNHEY and CDR2 SVGAGI. The CDR3 length is 14 residues. CDR3 in DNA: TGTGCCAGCAGGAGACAGGAGACGAATGAAAAACTGTTTTTT. Residues: CASRRQETNEKLFF.

The V and J genes are TRBV14 and TRBJ2-1; TRBD2 aligns across 11 bases. V was pared by 6 bases and J by 4 bases, with 5 bases of the junction left unmatched. The CDR3 sequence is 15 residues long. From germline, CDR1 is SGHDN and CDR2 FVKESK. Here the CDR3 reads CASRGTSGIYNEQFF. CDR3 DNA: TGTGCCAGCAGAGGGACTAGCGGAATTTACAATGAGCAGTTCTTC.

CDR3 sequence reads: CASSPQLGRWAFF. As DNA, the CDR3 is TGTGCCAGCAGCCCGCAATTGGGGAGATGGGCTTTCTTT. The chain employs TRBV11-2 and TRBJ1-1; no clear D. Germline V gene lookup returns CDR1 SGHAT and CDR2 FQNNGV. V lost 5 bases to trimming and J lost 11 bases, with 18 bases between them. This CDR3 contains 13 residues.

The chain uses TRBV28 and TRBJ2-5, with D possibly being TRBD1 (6 bases). Germline assignment: CDR1 MDHEN and CDR2 SYDVKM. The CDR3 is 11 amino acids. V was shortened by 7 bases and J by 7 bases, with 10 bases between the two germline ends. The DNA of the CDR3 is TGTGCCAGCAAGGGGGAAGGGACCCAGTACTTC. Its translation is CASKGEGTQYF.

The rearrangement links TRBV30 to TRBJ1-6; D not resolved. Trimming shortened V by 3 bases and J by 9 bases, and 24 bases separated the two germline ends. This CDR3 is built from 17 residues. The germline V gene encodes CDR1 GTSNPN and CDR2 SVGIG (reference sequence). As DNA, the CDR3 is TGTGCCTGGAGCCCATATGCCCCAAACGGGATCACTTCACCCCTCCACTTT. Protein: CAWSPYAPNGITSPLHF. Combining the CDR3 with reference TRBV30 and TRBJ1-6 gives the whole variable domain SQTIHQWPATLVQPVGSPLSLECTVEGTSNPNLYWYRQAAGRGLQLLFYSVGIGQISSEVPQNLSASRPQDRQFILSSKKLLLSDSGFYLCAWSPYAPNGITSPLHFGNGTRLTVT.

The chain links TRBV7-9 to TRBJ2-7; D is undetermined. The CDR3 sequence is 14 residues long. V lost 3 bases and J 6 bases, leaving 15 bases between the germline ends. Germline-derived CDR1 and CDR2 are SEHNR and FQNEAQ (reference sequence). Here the CDR3 DNA reads TGTGCCAGCAGCTTTACCGGAGCCCTCGGCGAGCAGTACTTC. This sequence encodes CASSFTGALGEQYF.

This chain uses TRBV4-1 with TRBJ2-1; possibly TRBD2 for D (5 bases). The V end lost 0 bases, the J end lost 2 bases, and 20 bases lay between the germline ends. Per germline, CDR1 MGHRA and CDR2 YSYEKL. The CDR3 consists of 19 residues. The CDR3 DNA sequence: TGCGCCAGCAGCCAAGATAGGGAGACCCCATTCCCCACCTACAATGAGCAGTTCTTC. Translated, it gives CASSQDRETPFPTYNEQFF.

V and J are TRBV28 and TRBJ1-5, with D unclear. Germline V gives CDR1 MDHEN, CDR2 SYDVKM. V lost 6 bases and J 0 bases, leaving 12 bases between the germline ends. The CDR3 loop spans 15 amino acids. The CDR3 spells CASSPRGTSNQPQHF. For the CDR3, the DNA is TGTGCCAGCAGCCCACGGGGAACTAGCAATCAGCCCCAGCATTTT.

This chain links TRBV7-2 with TRBJ2-1; a weak D match, TRBD2 (6 bases). The V end was cut by 1 base, the J end by 10 bases, with 11 bases between. In germline, CDR1 is SGHTA, CDR2 FQGNSA. The CDR3 runs to 13 residues. DNA of the CDR3: TGTGCCAGCAGCTTAGACTTGCGGGACGAGCAGTTCTTC. Protein product: CASSLDLRDEQFF.

The genes are TRBV15 and TRBJ1-5, with 12 bases matching TRBD1. The ends lost 1 base at V and 6 bases at J; junction bases unmatched: 4. Looked up from germline, CDR1 is LNHNV and CDR2 is YYDKDF (reference sequence). The CDR3 is made up of 16 amino acids. The CDR3, as DNA: TGTGCCACCAGCAGAGGGGACAGGGGGCGCAGTCAGCCCCAGCATTTT. Translating it yields CATSRGDRGRSQPQHF. The full variable domain, completed using reference TRBV15 and TRBJ1-5, is DAMVIQNPRYQVTQFGKPVTLSCSQTLNHNVMYWYQQKSSQAPKLLFHYYDKDFNNEADTPDNFQSRRPNTSFCFLDIRSPGLGDTAMYLCATSRGDRGRSQPQHFGDGTRLSIL.

This clone was found a few times. The chain joins TRBV29-1 to TRBJ1-1; TRBD1 matches at 9 bases. The CDR3 sequence is 13 residues long. The germline V gene encodes CDR1 SQVTM and CDR2 ANQGSEA. J was trimmed by 3 bases and V by 3 bases; bases with no gene match: 2. Here the CDR3 reads CSVERTGDTEAFF. DNA for the CDR3: TGCAGCGTTGAGAGGACAGGGGACACTGAAGCTTTCTTT.

This clone was seen more than once but under ten times. This chain uses TRBV10-3 with TRBJ2-1; a possible D gene is TRBD2 (6 bases). There are 14 residues in the CDR3. Trimming left V 5 bases short and J 5 bases short, with 13 bases between. CDR1 is ENHRY and CDR2 is SYGVKD in the germline V gene. For the CDR3, the DNA is TGTGCCATCAGTATCGGGACTTCCAACAATGAGCAGTTCTTC. This gives the protein CAISIGTSNNEQFF.

This clone was detected a few times. The chain links TRBV19 to TRBJ1-4, with 7 bases lining up with TRBD1. CDR3 length equals 12 residues. V shed 4 bases and J 8 bases; nucleotides not matched to a gene: 1. Germline CDR1 LNHDA, CDR2 SQIVND (reference sequence). CDR3 loop: CASSTRGEKLFF. CDR3 nucleotide sequence: TGTGCCAGTAGTACCAGGGGGGAAAAACTGTTTTTT. The whole variable domain, remainder taken from reference TRBV19 and TRBJ1-4, is DGGITQSPKYLFRKEGQNVTLSCEQNLNHDAMYWYRQDPGQGLRLIYYSQIVNDFQKGDIAEGYSVSREKKESFPLTVTSAQKNPTAFYLCASSTRGEKLFFGSGTQLSVL.

This rearrangement joins TRBV6-5 to TRBJ2-7; 7 bases are shared with TRBD2. This CDR3 is 15 amino acids long. V was clipped by 0 bases and J by 2 bases; unmatched bases: 4. Per the germline V gene, CDR1 is MNHEY and CDR2 is SVGAGI. The CDR3: CASSYSGGSTYEQYF. Written as DNA, the CDR3 is TGTGCCAGCAGTTACTCTGGCGGGAGTACCTACGAGCAGTACTTC.

This chain joins TRBV19 and TRBJ2-3, with 9 positions matching TRBD1. V dropped 3 bases and J dropped 0; count of bases not matched to a gene: 7. This CDR3 is 17 amino acids long. The germline V gene has CDR1 LNHDA and CDR2 SQIVND (reference sequence). The CDR3 sequence is CASSMWTGAYSTDTQYF. CDR3 nucleotide sequence: TGTGCCAGTAGTATGTGGACAGGGGCATATAGCACAGATACGCAGTATTTT.

This clone has a handful of counts. The chain recombines TRBV27 with TRBJ1-1; a weak D match, TRBD1 (6 bases). The ends were cut back, 2 bases at V and 5 bases at J, with 21 bases in the middle. The CDR3 length is 17 residues. CDR1 and CDR2 from the germline V gene are MNHEY and SMNVEV (reference sequence). Written as DNA, the CDR3 is TGTGCCAGCAGTTTAAGCAACAGGGAAATTGGGATGACTGAAGCTTTCTTT. Its protein is CASSLSNREIGMTEAFF.

The chain employs TRBV11-3 and TRBJ1-4; D is possibly TRBD1 (6 bases). Germline V gives CDR1 SGHNT, CDR2 YENEEA. Trimming removed 5 bases from V and 6 bases from J, with 13 bases in between. The CDR3 has 14 residues. The CDR3 loop reads CASSARDTYEKLFF. As DNA, the CDR3 is TGTGCCAGCAGCGCCCGGGACACGTATGAAAAACTGTTTTTT. Filled out from reference TRBV11-3 and TRBJ1-4, the complete variable domain reads EAGVVQSPRYKIIEKKQPVAFWCNPISGHNTLYWYLQNLGQGPELLIRYENEEAVDDSQLPKDRFSAERLKGVDSTLKIQPAELGDSAVYLCASSARDTYEKLFFGSGTQLSVL.

This clone was seen a handful of times. The gene calls are TRBV5-6 and TRBJ2-2, with D uncertain. This CDR3 comprises 15 residues. V was pared by 4 bases and J by 2 bases, with 12 bases between. The germline V gene has CDR1 SGHDT and CDR2 YYEEEE. The CDR3 loop reads CASSHPGSNTGELFF. In nucleotides, the CDR3 is TGTGCCAGCAGCCATCCCGGGTCAAACACCGGGGAGCTGTTTTTT.

The chain is built from TRBV9 and TRBJ2-1, with 9 bases aligning to TRBD2. This CDR3 has 13 residues. Germline trimming cut 3 bases from V and 6 bases from J; bases unmatched to any gene: 1. Germline V CDR1 and CDR2: SGDLS, YYNGEE. The chain's CDR3 is CASSGGGVNEQFF. As DNA, the CDR3 is TGTGCCAGCAGCGGCGGGGGGGTCAATGAGCAGTTCTTC.

The chain uses TRBV6-6 and TRBJ1-2, with unresolved D. The CDR3 sequence is 11 residues long. From germline, CDR1 is MNHNY and CDR2 SVGAGI (reference sequence). Deletions cut 7 bases from V and 7 bases from J, with 10 bases between. In nucleotides, the CDR3 is TGTGCCAGCACCCTTAGAGGTGGCTACACCTTC. Protein: CASTLRGGYTF.

This chain uses TRBV6-1 with TRBJ2-6, with D possibly matching TRBD2 (7 bases). The CDR3 spans 19 residues. CDR1 is MNHNS and CDR2 is SASEGT in the germline V gene. The V end lost 1 base, the J end lost 0 bases, and 16 bases lay between the germline ends. The CDR3 DNA reads as TGTGCCAGCAGTGAAGAGGGGGGAGGGATATTCTCTGGGGCCAACGTCCTGACTTTC. Its protein is CASSEEGGGIFSGANVLTF.

The sample holds a few counts of this clone. This chain joins TRBV29-1 and TRBJ2-3; 10 bases are a match to TRBD2. The trim removed 2 bases at V and 8 bases at J, leaving 1 base unmatched. Germline V gene data show CDR1 as SQVTM and CDR2 as ANQGSEA. This CDR3 has 12 residues. The CDR3 region is CSVERTSGTQYF. The CDR3 DNA sequence: TGCAGCGTTGAACGGACTAGCGGTACGCAGTATTTT.

The rearrangement links TRBV13 to TRBJ2-7; tentative D call: TRBD1 (5 bases). Deletions cut 3 bases from V and 5 bases from J, with 20 bases between. Germline V gene data show CDR1 as PRHDT and CDR2 as FYEKMQ (reference sequence). This CDR3 comprises 16 residues. The CDR3, as DNA: TGTGCCAGCAGCTTCCACCAGGCAGGGCTTTTCCACGAGCAGTACTTC. This encodes CASSFHQAGLFHEQYF.

The chain employs TRBV11-3 and TRBJ1-1; D remains ambiguous. Germline CDR1 and CDR2: SGHNT and YENEEA. Trimming pared 8 bases from V and 4 bases from J, leaving 11 bases between. This CDR3 has 12 residues. The CDR3 DNA is TGTGCCAGCGTGAAGAGTGGCACTGAAGCTTTCTTT. It codes for CASVKSGTEAFF.

The J gene is TRBJ1-1, the V gene TRBV7-9; D is undetermined. The ends were cut back, 1 base at V and 6 bases at J, with 12 bases in the middle. This CDR3 is built from 14 residues. Looked up from germline, CDR1 is SEHNR and CDR2 is FQNEAQ (reference sequence). The CDR3 nucleotides are TGTGCCAGCAGCTTAGAGTCGGGAGTGGCTGAAGCTTTCTTT. Translated, it gives CASSLESGVAEAFF.

There are a few counts of this clone. The chain has TRBV18 and TRBJ2-2; the D gene is possibly TRBD1 (5 bases). Trimming removed 3 bases from V and 5 bases from J, with 16 bases in between. There are 16 residues in the CDR3. Germline lookup yields CDR1 KGHSH and CDR2 LQKENI. The CDR3 reads CASSPKDTPSTGELFF. In nucleotides, the CDR3 is TGTGCCAGCTCACCTAAGGACACCCCCAGTACCGGGGAGCTGTTTTTT.